This T cell receptor beta chain was observed in a study of cytomegalovirus exposure and HLA in healthy donors. Study-wide points: V segments that were indistinguishable, TRBV6-2 and TRBV6-3 among them, were omitted from analysis. Another analysis was done later, and it associated around 15,000 TCR beta sequences with HLA alleles at 0.05 false discovery rate.

The CDR3 length is 17 residues. J gave up 1 base and V 1 base, and 5 bases lay outside the gene matches. Germline V lookup: CDR1 PRHDT, CDR2 FYEKMQ (reference sequence). Regarding this clone: Its antigen is unidentified.

60 Vbeta and 13 Jbeta primers were used in PCR. Method: immunoSEQ multiplex PCR; TCRdb's copy keeps in-frame clones and lacks some. The profile shows 55,000 to 80,000 clones, about four fifths of them singletons. Sequenced sample: PBMCs. The V and J genes are TRBV13 and TRBJ2-2; 8 bases map to TRBD2. The clonotype originates from a young woman in good health and CMV-seronegative. The CDR3 here is CASSLVPLAGNTGELFF. DNA of the CDR3: TGTGCCAGCAGCTTAGTACCCCTAGCGGGGAACACCGGGGAGCTGTTTTTT.